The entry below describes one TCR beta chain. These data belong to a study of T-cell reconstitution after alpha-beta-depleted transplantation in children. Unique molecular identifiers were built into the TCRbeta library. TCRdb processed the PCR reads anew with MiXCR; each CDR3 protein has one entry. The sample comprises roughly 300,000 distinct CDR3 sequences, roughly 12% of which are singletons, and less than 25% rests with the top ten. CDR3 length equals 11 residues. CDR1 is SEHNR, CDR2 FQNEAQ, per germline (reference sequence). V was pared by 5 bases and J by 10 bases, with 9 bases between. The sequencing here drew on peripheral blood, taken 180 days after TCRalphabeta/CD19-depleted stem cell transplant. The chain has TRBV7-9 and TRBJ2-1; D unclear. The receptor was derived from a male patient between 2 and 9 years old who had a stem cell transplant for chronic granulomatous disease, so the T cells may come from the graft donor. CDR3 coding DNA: TGTGCCAGCAGCCCATATCGGGAGCAGTTCTTC. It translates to CASSPYREQFF. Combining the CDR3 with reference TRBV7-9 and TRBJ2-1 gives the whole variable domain DTGVSQNPRHKITKRGQNVTFRCDPISEHNRLYWYRQTLGQGPEFLTYFQNEAQLEKSRLLSDRFSAERPKGSFSTLEIQRTEQGDSAMYLCASSPYREQFFGPGTRLTVL.